These 24 T cell receptor beta chains were all obtained from the same sample, sequenced in a study of CD4+ T cells in melanoma. The protocol was immunoSEQ multiplex PCR, while the TCRdb copy is restricted to in-frame clones and leaves out a portion. Here the sample spans 140,000 or so clones, roughly 91% being singletons. These TCRs come from a human donor with melanoma.

The gene calls are TRBV7-9 and TRBJ2-2, with D perhaps matching TRBD1 (6 bases). The germline CDR1 and CDR2 sequences are SEHNR and FQNEAQ (reference sequence). V was pared by 4 bases and J by 3 bases, with 9 bases between. The CDR3 has 14 amino acids. The CDR3 protein is CASSSWTDTGELFF. DNA for the CDR3: TGTGCCAGCAGCTCTTGGACAGACACCGGGGAGCTGTTTTTT.

This chain links TRBV5-1 with TRBJ1-1, with 8 positions matching TRBD1. CDR3 length equals 16 residues. The trim removed 4 bases at V and 5 bases at J, leaving 13 bases unmatched. CDR1 and CDR2 from the germline V gene are SGHRS and YFSETQ. As DNA, the CDR3 is TGCGCCAGCAGCCTGCTAGGACAGGGAGGAGGGACTGAAGCTTTCTTT. It yields the protein CASSLLGQGGGTEAFF.

The rearrangement links TRBV2 to TRBJ2-3, with D possibly being TRBD2 (5 bases). V was clipped by 3 bases and J by 0 bases, with 10 bases between them. Per the germline V gene, CDR1 is SNHLY and CDR2 is FYNNEI. The length of the CDR3 is 15 residues. The CDR3 nucleotides read TGTGCCAGCAGTGAGAACGGGGTTAGCACAGATACGCAGTATTTT. Amino acids: CASSENGVSTDTQYF.

This sequence joins TRBV2 and TRBJ1-6; D is possibly TRBD1 (5 bases). The V gene's germline CDR1 is SNHLY and CDR2 FYNNEI. The length of the CDR3 is 17 residues. V was pared by 4 bases and J by 6 bases, with 19 bases between. The chain's CDR3 is CASSGVAGTYGNSPLHF. The CDR3 DNA is TGTGCCAGCAGTGGCGTGGCGGGGACCTACGGTAATTCACCCCTCCACTTT.

The J gene is TRBJ1-2, the V gene TRBV2, with D uncertain. The CDR3 is 11 residues long. From germline, CDR1 is SNHLY and CDR2 FYNNEI. V was trimmed by 6 bases and J by 8 bases, leaving 10 bases between them. CDR3 residues: CASRVYAGYTF. For the CDR3, the DNA is TGTGCCAGCAGGGTTTATGCGGGCTACACCTTC. Full variable domain (missing parts from reference TRBV2 and TRBJ1-2): EPEVTQTPSHQVTQMGQEVILRCVPISNHLYFYWYRQILGQKVEFLVSFYNNEISEKSEIFDDQFSVERPDGSNFTLKIRSTKLEDSAMYFCASRVYAGYTFGSGTRLTVV.

The chain uses TRBV28 and TRBJ2-1; D not certain. This CDR3 has 15 amino acids. CDR1 and CDR2 from the germline V gene are MDHEN and SYDVKM. V was pared by 3 bases and J by 15 bases, with 24 bases between. The CDR3 DNA reads TGTGCCAGCAGTTTCCTCTCCTCGGACGCTCCAGGCATGTTCTTC. Protein: CASSFLSSDAPGMFF.

This sequence joins TRBV13 and TRBJ1-1; no definite D call. The CDR3 is made up of 13 amino acids. Trimming took 5 bases from V and 2 from J, leaving 9 bases between them. Germline assignment: CDR1 PRHDT and CDR2 FYEKMQ (reference sequence). CDR3 in amino acids: CASSQKPNTEAFF. CDR3 coding DNA: TGTGCCAGCAGCCAAAAGCCTAACACTGAAGCTTTCTTT.

The genes are TRBV6-5 and TRBJ1-6; D gene unclear. The V gene's germline CDR1 is MNHEY and CDR2 SVGAGI. This CDR3 has 13 amino acids. V was clipped by 5 bases and J by 7 bases, with 9 bases between them. The CDR3 DNA is TGTGCCAGCAGTGATGGTGAAAATTCACCCCTCCACTTT. Its protein is CASSDGENSPLHF.

The rearrangement links TRBV5-1 to TRBJ2-5; 8 bases match TRBD2. Germline CDR1 is SGHRS and CDR2 is YFSETQ. The V and J ends lost 5 bases and 5 bases, in that order; junction bases with no gene match: 14. The CDR3 covers 16 residues. CDR3 sequence (DNA): TGCGCCAGCAGTCTTACCCGGCCGGGGGGGGAGGAGACCCAGTACTTC. This encodes CASSLTRPGGEETQYF.

This clone was observed once. The chain employs TRBV7-2 and TRBJ2-2; 8 bases are shared with TRBD1. Germline CDR1 SGHTA, CDR2 FQGNSA. J gave up 5 bases and V 5 bases, and 10 bases lay outside the gene matches. There are 16 residues in the CDR3. CDR3 sequence reads: CASSIRDRFRTGELFF. Here the CDR3 DNA reads TGTGCCAGCAGCATCCGGGACAGGTTTAGGACCGGGGAGCTGTTTTTT.

The chain has TRBV19 and TRBJ1-5; 9 bases are a match to TRBD1. Germline V gene lookup returns CDR1 LNHDA and CDR2 SQIVND (reference sequence). CDR3 length: 15 amino acids. The ends lost 5 bases at V and 4 bases at J; junction bases unmatched: 6. CDR3 amino acids: CASSVDRGGNQPQHF. The CDR3 DNA reads TGTGCCAGTAGTGTGGACAGGGGAGGAAATCAGCCCCAGCATTTT.

V and J are TRBV2 and TRBJ2-5, with 12 positions matching TRBD2. The J segment lost 4 bases and the V segment lost 7 bases, leaving 4 bases of the junction unmatched. The CDR3 has 14 residues. Germline CDR1 SNHLY, CDR2 FYNNEI. CDR3: CASNGLAGIETQYF. The CDR3 nucleotides read TGTGCCAGCAATGGACTAGCGGGAATAGAGACCCAGTACTTC.

The V gene is TRBV4-1, the J gene TRBJ2-1; TRBD2 matches 13 bases. V lost 0 bases to trimming and J lost 7 bases; unmatched junction nucleotides: 6. The germline CDR1 and CDR2 sequences are MGHRA and YSYEKL. The CDR3 is made up of 17 amino acids. The CDR3 DNA is TGCGCCAGCAGCCAAGATCAACTAGCGGGGGGGCAAAATGAGCAGTTCTTC. It encodes CASSQDQLAGGQNEQFF.

This clone has a single count. V usage is TRBV27 and J usage is TRBJ1-1, with no clear D. Germline assignment: CDR1 MNHEY and CDR2 SMNVEV (reference sequence). This CDR3 is built from 14 residues. Trimming left V 6 bases short and J 2 bases short, with 13 bases between. In DNA, the CDR3 is TGTGCCAGCAGGACCCAGTCAATTAACACTGAAGCTTTCTTT. Protein: CASRTQSINTEAFF.

The chain couples TRBV19 to TRBJ2-1; 8 bases align to TRBD2. The germline CDR1 and CDR2 sequences are LNHDA and SQIVND (reference sequence). The length of the CDR3 is 16 residues. V lost 6 bases and J lost 4; bases outside the gene matches: 11. CDR3 nucleotide sequence: TGTGCCAGTAGACTCCGGGAAGCGGGGGTGTACAATGAGCAGTTCTTC. Protein product: CASRLREAGVYNEQFF.

In its sample, this clone was seen a few times. The junction differs from germline at one of its ends, possibly a read error. V and J are TRBV6-5 and TRBJ1-1; no clear D. Germline V gives CDR1 MNHEY, CDR2 SVGAGI. This CDR3 is 13 amino acids long. CDR3 in amino acids: CASSWAHNNEAFF. The CDR3 DNA sequence: TGTGCCAGCAGTTGGGCCCACAACAATGAAGCTTTCTTT.

This chain connects TRBV11-1 to TRBJ2-7, with TRBD1 identical over 7 bases. The ends lost 2 bases at V and 2 bases at J; junction bases unmatched: 6. The CDR3 spans 15 residues. In germline, CDR1 is SGHAT, CDR2 FQDESV (reference sequence). The DNA for the CDR3 is TGTGCCAGCAGCTTACCGGGGACAGCCACCTACGAGCAGTACTTC. Translation: CASSLPGTATYEQYF.

V gene TRBV27 combines with J gene TRBJ2-7, with D possibly matching TRBD1 (6 bases). V gave up 4 bases and J gave up 3 bases, with 13 bases separating them. Germline V CDR1 and CDR2: MNHEY, SMNVEV (reference sequence). This CDR3 is built from 14 residues. CDR3 residues: CASSSRARGYEQYF. The CDR3 DNA is TGTGCCAGCAGTTCCCGGGCCAGGGGCTACGAGCAGTACTTC.

J is TRBJ2-7 and V is TRBV6-5; no reliable D call. V shed 0 bases and J shed 2 bases, with 8 bases lying between them. There are 14 residues in the CDR3. CDR1 is MNHEY and CDR2 is SVGAGI in the germline V gene. The CDR3, as DNA: TGTGCCAGCAGTTACTCCGGACGGCCCTACGAGCAGTACTTC. It translates to CASSYSGRPYEQYF.

The chain employs TRBV2 and TRBJ1-1; 11 bases map to TRBD1. Trimming cost V 8 bases and J 5 bases; bases outside gene matches: 4. Germline assignment: CDR1 SNHLY and CDR2 FYNNEI. This CDR3 contains 13 residues. For the CDR3, the DNA is TGTGCCAGCGGGGGACAGGGGGTGACTGAAGCTTTCTTT. This gives the protein CASGGQGVTEAFF.

The chain carries TRBV29-1 and TRBJ2-7, with D possibly being TRBD1 (5 bases). The CDR3 runs to 11 residues. V was clipped by 5 bases and J by 11 bases, with 16 bases between them. Germline CDR1 is SQVTM and CDR2 is ANQGSEA. The CDR3 bases are TGCAGCGTTTCCAGGGCCTTTCGTGAGTACTTC. Its translation is CSVSRAFREYF.

The chain is built from TRBV6-5 and TRBJ1-2, with no clear D. Germline V gene lookup returns CDR1 MNHEY and CDR2 SVGAGI. The CDR3 extends over 15 amino acids. The germline V and J ends were trimmed by 1 base and 6 bases, with 15 bases remaining between them. This chain's CDR3 is CASSYLTAGSNGYTF. The CDR3, as DNA: TGTGCCAGCAGTTACTTGACGGCGGGATCAAATGGCTACACCTTC.

This clone appeared once. The chain links TRBV9 to TRBJ2-1, with D possibly being TRBD2 (7 bases). CDR1 and CDR2 (germline): SGDLS, YYNGEE. Trimming shortened V by 3 bases and J by 2 bases, and 27 bases separated the two germline ends. The CDR3 totals 20 residues. The CDR3 DNA reads as TGTGCCAGCAGCGCCTGGGAAGGGGGAGTTGGCGGGGGCACCTACAATGAGCAGTTCTTC. Its translation: CASSAWEGGVGGGTYNEQFF.

The chain carries TRBV30 and TRBJ2-3, with D unclear. CDR1 is GTSNPN, CDR2 SVGIG, per germline (reference sequence). The V end was cut by 2 bases, the J end by 14 bases, with 17 bases between. CDR3 length equals 12 residues. The CDR3 region has the DNA TGTGCCTGGAGTTTAAACAAGTTTTCTTTGTATTTT. Its protein product is CAWSLNKFSLYF.